Detailed here is one T cell receptor (beta chain). Using immunoSEQ multiplex PCR, the repertoire was profiled, and TCRdb retains in-frame clones only, with some absent. The repertoire consists of fewer than 400,000 clones, with about 85% occurring once and the leading ten covering roughly 2%. Treatment indicated: around 19 received Ad26.COV2.S at low or high dose, single or two shots; 5 received placebo; per-sample allocation not given. Day 63 following the first vaccine or placebo injection was when the samples were taken. These data originate in a study of Ad26.COV2.S vaccination and SARS-CoV-2 variants. This CDR3 contains 12 residues. Germline lookup yields CDR1 SNHLY and CDR2 FYNNEI. The germline V and J ends were trimmed by 2 bases and 10 bases, with 11 bases remaining between them.

The J gene is TRBJ1-2, the V gene TRBV2; D is uncertain. The sequencing used peripheral blood, collected in a trial of Ad26.COV2.S vaccine versus placebo. This TCR derives from a person aged 18-60 years who received the Ad26.COV2.S COVID-19 vaccine or a placebo. The CDR3 coding sequence is TGTGCCAGCAGTGAATACTGGTATCTCTACACCTTC. It encodes CASSEYWYLYTF.